What follows describes a single TCR beta chain. Its antigen remains unknown. Sequenced by immunoSEQ multiplex PCR; TCRdb stores in-frame clones only, minus some. The sample holds more than 300,000 clones; roughly 90% are singletons and the top ten take roughly 0.8%. Trimming took off 7 bases at V and 3 bases at J, with 4 bases between the two ends. The CDR3 contains 11 residues. Looked up from germline, CDR1 is MDHEN and CDR2 is SYDVKM. This sample was included in a study of cytomegalovirus exposure and HLA in healthy donors. Study information: In a later analysis, it was reported that the approximately 120 validation repertoires had been produced on the same platform as the 550 to 700 repertoires belonging to the first cohort.

Study conclusions and caveats: Most TCR sequences were seen very rarely across donors, but some public TCRs occurred in many.

This sequence was found in a young woman in good health and CMV-seronegative. Sequenced: PBMCs. The rearrangement uses TRBV28 and TRBJ2-1; D gene unclear. CDR3 sequence (DNA): TGTGCCAGCACCCTCTACAATGAGCAGTTCTTC. Protein sequence: CASTLYNEQFF.